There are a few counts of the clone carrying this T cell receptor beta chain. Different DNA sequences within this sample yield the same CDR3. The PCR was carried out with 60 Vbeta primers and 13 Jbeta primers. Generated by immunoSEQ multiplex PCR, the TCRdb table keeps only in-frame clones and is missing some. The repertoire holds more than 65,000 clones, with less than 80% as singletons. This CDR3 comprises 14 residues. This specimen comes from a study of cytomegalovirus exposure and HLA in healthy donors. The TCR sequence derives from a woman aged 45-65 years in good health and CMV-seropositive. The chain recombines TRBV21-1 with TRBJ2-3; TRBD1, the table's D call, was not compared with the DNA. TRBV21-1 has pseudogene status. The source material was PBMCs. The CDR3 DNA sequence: TGTGCCAGCAGCAAAAAAGACAGTACAGATACGCAGTATTTT. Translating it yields CASSKKDSTDTQYF.